Listed below are T cell receptor beta chains from one sample, sequenced in a study of T cell responses to AZD1222 COVID-19 vaccine. Clones were sequenced by immunoSEQ multiplex PCR, and TCRdb holds only the in-frame ones, with some missing. The sample lists about 130,000 clones, 90% occurring once. The specimen was peripheral blood, collected on day 0 of AZD1222 vaccination. The source of these receptors is an adult in good health. Both conserved end residues are part of each CDR3. The D gene is left open where the match is weak. A row's size may be missing; if present it is once, few, many or a size class.

v_call	clone_size	d_call	j_call	cdr3_nt	cdr3_aa
TRBV6-5	-	-	TRBJ1-1	TGTGCCAGCAGGATTGACAGTTTGAACACTGAAGCTTTCTTT	CASRIDSLNTEAFF
TRBV5-8	-	-	TRBJ2-7	TGTGCCAGCAGCTCCAGGGGATCCTCCTACGAGCAGTACTTC	CASSSRGSSYEQYF
TRBV9	-	-	TRBJ1-2	TGTGCCAGCAGCGTTGGTTTCTATGGCTACACCTTC	CASSVGFYGYTF
TRBV7-2	-	TRBD1	TRBJ2-7	TGTGCCAGCAGCTTAGTCAGGGGGTCCCACGAGCAGTACTTC	CASSLVRGSHEQYF
TRBV10-3	-	TRBD1	TRBJ2-5	TGTGCCATCAGAGCATATTCACCGGGACAGGGACTTTTACAAGAGACCCAGTACTTC	CAIRAYSPGQGLLQETQYF
TRBV30	-	-	TRBJ1-2	TGTGCCTGGAGTGCCGACTTTAACTATGGCTACACCTTC	CAWSADFNYGYTF
TRBV7-2	-	TRBD2	TRBJ2-3	TGTGCCAGCAGCTTAGCTGGGACTAGCGATACGCAGTATTTT	CASSLAGTSDTQYF
TRBV9	-	-	TRBJ2-5	TGTGCCAGCAGCGTACCGGGACAAGAGACCCAGTACTTC	CASSVPGQETQYF
TRBV19	-	TRBD2	TRBJ2-4	TGTGCCAGTACCTCCGGGGGGACGGGAGCCAAAAACATTCAGTACTTC	CASTSGGTGAKNIQYF
TRBV7-2	-	-	TRBJ2-2	TGTGCCAGCAGCTTATACGGGGCCCACAGCGGCACCGGGGAGCTGTTTTTT	CASSLYGAHSGTGELFF
TRBV6-6	-	-	TRBJ1-2	TGTGCCAGCAGCGATCGACAGTATGGCTACACCTTC	CASSDRQYGYTF
TRBV5-8	-	-	TRBJ1-2	TGTGCCAGCAGCTTGGTTGGACGAGATTATGGCTACACCTTC	CASSLVGRDYGYTF
TRBV11-2	-	-	TRBJ1-1	TGTGCCAGCAGCTTAGTTCGGTGGGACATGAACACTGAAGCTTTCTTT	CASSLVRWDMNTEAFF
TRBV5-1	-	-	TRBJ1-2	TGCGCCAGCAGCTTGGGCGGGGGCGATGGCTACACCTTC	CASSLGGGDGYTF
TRBV14	-	-	TRBJ2-3	TGTGCCAGCAGCCAACGTCCAACAGAGAGCCCTTACGATGCACGTGGCGCAGATACGCAGTATTTT	CASSQRPTESPYDARGADTQYF
TRBV5-4	few	TRBD2	TRBJ2-1	TGTGCCAGCAGCATACCAACGGGGGGGACCTACAATGAGCAGTTCTTC	CASSIPTGGTYNEQFF
TRBV6-5	-	-	TRBJ1-1	TGTGCCAGCCGCCGGGTCATCGGCCTCGCTGAAGCTTTCTTT	CASRRVIGLAEAFF
TRBV6-5	-	-	TRBJ1-6	TGTGCCAGCACCTACGACAGGATCCATAATTCACCCCTCCACTTT	CASTYDRIHNSPLHF
TRBV5-1	-	TRBD1	TRBJ2-2	TGCGCCAGCAGCCCGATGACAGGGGCGAACACCGGGGAGCTGTTTTTT	CASSPMTGANTGELFF
TRBV7-2	-	-	TRBJ1-1	TGTGCCAGCAGCTTACCAGGGCAGAACACTGAAGCTTTCTTT	CASSLPGQNTEAFF
TRBV28	few	-	TRBJ2-5	TGTGCCAGCAGTGCCCGGCCTGACGGCTGGGGAGAGACCCAGTACTTC	CASSARPDGWGETQYF
TRBV15	few	-	TRBJ1-6	TGTGCCACCAGCAGAGTACTAGGGAGCTCCTATAATTCACCCCTCCACTTT	CATSRVLGSSYNSPLHF
TRBV27	-	TRBD1	TRBJ1-4	TGTGCCAGCGGGGACAGGCGAAATGAAAAACTGTTTTTT	CASGDRRNEKLFF
TRBV10-1	-	-	TRBJ2-1	TGCGCCAGCAGTGAGGCGGGAATCGACAATGAGCAGTTCTTC	CASSEAGIDNEQFF
TRBV15	-	-	TRBJ1-1	TGTGCCACCAGCAGAGGCCCGGGGACCGCTGACAGAGGGTCAGAAGCTTTCTTT	CATSRGPGTADRGSEAFF
TRBV28	-	-	TRBJ1-2	TGTGCCAGCAGTTTCTTAAACTATGGCTACACCTTC	CASSFLNYGYTF